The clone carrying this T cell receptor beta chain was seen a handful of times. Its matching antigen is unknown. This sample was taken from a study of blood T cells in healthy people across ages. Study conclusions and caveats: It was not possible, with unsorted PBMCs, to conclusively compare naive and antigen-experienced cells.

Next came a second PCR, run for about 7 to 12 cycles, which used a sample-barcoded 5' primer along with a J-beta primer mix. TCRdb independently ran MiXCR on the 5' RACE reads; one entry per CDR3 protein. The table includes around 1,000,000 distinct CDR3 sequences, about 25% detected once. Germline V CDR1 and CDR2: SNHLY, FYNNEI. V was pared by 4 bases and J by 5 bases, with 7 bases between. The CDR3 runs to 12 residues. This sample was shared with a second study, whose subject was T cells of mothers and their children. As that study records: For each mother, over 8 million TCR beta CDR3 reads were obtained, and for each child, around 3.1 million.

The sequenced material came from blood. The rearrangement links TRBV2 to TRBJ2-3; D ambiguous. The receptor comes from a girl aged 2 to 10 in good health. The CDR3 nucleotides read TGTGCCAGCAGTGGGATTGGAGATACGCAGTATTTT. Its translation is CASSGIGDTQYF.